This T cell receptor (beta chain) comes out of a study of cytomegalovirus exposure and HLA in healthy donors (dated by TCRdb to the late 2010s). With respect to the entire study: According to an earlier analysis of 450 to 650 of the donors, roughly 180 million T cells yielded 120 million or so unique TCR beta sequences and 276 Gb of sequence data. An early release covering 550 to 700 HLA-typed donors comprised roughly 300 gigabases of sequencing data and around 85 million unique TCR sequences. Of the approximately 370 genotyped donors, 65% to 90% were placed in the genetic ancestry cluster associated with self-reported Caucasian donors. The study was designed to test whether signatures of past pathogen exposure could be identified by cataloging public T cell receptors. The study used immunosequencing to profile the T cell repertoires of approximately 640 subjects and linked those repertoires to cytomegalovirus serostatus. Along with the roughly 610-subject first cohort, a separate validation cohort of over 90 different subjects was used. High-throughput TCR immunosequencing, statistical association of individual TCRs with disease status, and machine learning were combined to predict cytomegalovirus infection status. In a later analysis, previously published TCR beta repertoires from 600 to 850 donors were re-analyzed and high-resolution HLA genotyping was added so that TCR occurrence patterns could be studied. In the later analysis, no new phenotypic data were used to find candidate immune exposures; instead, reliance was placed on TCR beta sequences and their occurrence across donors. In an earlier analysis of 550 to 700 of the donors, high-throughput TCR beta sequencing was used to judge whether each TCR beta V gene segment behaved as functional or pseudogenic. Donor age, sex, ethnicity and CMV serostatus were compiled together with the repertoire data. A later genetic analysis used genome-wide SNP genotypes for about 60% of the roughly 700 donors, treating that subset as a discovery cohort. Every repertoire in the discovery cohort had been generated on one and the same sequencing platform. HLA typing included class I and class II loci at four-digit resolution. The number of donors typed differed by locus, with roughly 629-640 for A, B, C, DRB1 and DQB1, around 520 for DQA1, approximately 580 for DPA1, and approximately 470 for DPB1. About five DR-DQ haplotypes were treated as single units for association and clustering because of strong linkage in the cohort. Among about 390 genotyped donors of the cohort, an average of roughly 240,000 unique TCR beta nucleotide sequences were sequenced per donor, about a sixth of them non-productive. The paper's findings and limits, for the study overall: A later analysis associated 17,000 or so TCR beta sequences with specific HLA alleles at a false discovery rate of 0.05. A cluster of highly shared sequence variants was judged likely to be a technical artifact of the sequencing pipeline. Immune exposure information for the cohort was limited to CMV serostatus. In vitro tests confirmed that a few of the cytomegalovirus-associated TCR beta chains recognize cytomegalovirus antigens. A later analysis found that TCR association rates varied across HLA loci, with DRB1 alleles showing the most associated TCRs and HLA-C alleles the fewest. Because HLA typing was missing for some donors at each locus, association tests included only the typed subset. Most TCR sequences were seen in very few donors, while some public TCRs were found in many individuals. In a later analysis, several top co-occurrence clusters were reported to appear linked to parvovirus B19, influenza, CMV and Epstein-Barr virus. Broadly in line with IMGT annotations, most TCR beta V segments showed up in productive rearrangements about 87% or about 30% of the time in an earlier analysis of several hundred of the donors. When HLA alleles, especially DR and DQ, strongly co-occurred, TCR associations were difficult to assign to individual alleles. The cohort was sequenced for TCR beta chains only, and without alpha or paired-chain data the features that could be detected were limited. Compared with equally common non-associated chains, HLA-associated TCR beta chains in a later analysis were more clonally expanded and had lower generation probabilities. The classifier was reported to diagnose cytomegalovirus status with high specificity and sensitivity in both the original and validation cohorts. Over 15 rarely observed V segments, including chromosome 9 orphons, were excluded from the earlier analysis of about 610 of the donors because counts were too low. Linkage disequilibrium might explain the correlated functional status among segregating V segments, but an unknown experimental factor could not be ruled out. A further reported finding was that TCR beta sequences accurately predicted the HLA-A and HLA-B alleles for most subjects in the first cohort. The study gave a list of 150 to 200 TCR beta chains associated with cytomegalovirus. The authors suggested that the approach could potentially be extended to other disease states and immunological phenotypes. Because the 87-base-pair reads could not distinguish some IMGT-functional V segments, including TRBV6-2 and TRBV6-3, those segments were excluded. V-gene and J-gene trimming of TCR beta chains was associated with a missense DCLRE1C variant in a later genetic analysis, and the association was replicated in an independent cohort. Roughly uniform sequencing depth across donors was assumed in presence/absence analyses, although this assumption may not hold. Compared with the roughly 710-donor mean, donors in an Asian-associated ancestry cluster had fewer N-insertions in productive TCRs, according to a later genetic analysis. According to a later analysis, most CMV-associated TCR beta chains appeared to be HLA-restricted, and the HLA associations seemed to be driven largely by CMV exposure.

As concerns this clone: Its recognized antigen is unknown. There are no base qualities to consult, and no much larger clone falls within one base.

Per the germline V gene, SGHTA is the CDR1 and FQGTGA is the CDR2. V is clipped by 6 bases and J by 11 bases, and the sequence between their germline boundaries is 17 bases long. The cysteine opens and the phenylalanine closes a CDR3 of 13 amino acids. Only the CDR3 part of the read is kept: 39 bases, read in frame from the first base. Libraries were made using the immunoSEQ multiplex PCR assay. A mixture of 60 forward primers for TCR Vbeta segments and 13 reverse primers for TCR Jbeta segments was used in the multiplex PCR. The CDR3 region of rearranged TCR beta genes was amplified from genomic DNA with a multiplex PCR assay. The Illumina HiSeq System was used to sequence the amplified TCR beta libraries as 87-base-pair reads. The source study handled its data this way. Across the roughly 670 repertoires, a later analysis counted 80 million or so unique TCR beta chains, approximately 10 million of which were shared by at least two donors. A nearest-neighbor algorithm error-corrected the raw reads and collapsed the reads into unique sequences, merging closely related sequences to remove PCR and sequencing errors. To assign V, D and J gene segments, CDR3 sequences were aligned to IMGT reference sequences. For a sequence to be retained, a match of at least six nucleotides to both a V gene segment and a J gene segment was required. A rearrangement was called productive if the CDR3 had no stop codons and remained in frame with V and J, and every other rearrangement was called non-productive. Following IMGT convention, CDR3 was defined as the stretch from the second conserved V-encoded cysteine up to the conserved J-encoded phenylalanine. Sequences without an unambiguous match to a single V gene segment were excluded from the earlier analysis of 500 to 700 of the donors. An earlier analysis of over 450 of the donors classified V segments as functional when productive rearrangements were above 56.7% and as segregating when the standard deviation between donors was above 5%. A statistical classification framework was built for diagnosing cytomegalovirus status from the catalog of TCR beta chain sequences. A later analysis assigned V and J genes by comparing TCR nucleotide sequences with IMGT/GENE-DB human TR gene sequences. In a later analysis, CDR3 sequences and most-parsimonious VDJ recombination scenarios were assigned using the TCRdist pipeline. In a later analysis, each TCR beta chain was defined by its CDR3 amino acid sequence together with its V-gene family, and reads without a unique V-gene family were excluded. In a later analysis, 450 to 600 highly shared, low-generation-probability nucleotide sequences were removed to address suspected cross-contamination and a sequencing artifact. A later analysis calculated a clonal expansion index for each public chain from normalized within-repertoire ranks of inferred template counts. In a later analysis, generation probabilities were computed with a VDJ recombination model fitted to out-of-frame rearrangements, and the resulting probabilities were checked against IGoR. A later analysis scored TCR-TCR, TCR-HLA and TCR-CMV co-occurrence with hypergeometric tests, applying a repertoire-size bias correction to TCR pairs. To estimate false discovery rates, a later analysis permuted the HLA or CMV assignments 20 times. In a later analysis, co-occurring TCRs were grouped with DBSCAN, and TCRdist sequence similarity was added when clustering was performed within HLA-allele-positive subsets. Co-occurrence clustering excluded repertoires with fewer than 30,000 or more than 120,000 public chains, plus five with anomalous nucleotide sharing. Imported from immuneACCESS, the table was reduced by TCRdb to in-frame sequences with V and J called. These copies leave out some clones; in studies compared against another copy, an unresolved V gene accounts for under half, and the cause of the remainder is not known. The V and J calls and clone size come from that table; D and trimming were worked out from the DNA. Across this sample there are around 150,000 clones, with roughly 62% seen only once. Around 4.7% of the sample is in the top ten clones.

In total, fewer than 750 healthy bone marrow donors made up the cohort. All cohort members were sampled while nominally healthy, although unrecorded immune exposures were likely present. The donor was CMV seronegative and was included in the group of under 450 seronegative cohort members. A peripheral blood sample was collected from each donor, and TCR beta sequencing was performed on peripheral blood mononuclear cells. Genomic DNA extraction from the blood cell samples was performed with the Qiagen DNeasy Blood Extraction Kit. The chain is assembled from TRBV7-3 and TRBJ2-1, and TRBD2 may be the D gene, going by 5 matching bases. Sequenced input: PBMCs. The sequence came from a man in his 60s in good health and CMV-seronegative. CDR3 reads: CASRGSGSLQQFF. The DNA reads TGTGCCAGCAGGGGGAGTGGATCGCTTCAGCAGTTCTTC.